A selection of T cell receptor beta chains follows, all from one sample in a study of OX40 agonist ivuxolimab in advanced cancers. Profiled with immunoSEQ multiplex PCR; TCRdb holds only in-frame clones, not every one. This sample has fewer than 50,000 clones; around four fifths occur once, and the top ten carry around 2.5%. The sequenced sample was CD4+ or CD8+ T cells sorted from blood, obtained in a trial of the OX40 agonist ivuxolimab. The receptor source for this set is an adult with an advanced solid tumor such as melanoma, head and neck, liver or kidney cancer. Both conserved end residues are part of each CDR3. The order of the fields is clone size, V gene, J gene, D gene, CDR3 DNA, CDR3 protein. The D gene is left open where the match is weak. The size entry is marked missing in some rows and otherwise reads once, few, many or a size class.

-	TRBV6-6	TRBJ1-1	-	TGTGCCAGCAGTTACCGATCGGGGAACACTGAAGCTTTCTTT	CASSYRSGNTEAFF
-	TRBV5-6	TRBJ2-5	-	TGTGCCAGCAGTGGTTTATACAACCAAGAGACCCAGTACTTC	CASSGLYNQETQYF
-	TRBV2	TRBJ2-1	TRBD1	TGTGCCAGCAGTTTACCGGGACAGGGGCCTTACAATGAGCAGTTCTTC	CASSLPGQGPYNEQFF
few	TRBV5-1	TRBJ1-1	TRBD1	TGCGCCAGCAGCTACCGGGACAGGAACACTGAAGCTTTCTTT	CASSYRDRNTEAFF
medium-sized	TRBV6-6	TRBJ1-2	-	TGTGCCAGCAGTGGGGGTTGGGGGGCGCTAGGCTACACCTTC	CASSGGWGALGYTF
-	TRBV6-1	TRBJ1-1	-	TGTGCCACCCAAAACCCAGTGGTGAGTGAAGCTTTCTTT	CATQNPVVSEAFF
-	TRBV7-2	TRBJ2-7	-	TGTGCCAGCAGCCCTGGTGGGGACGAGCAGTACTTC	CASSPGGDEQYF
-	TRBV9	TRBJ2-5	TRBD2	TGTGCCAGCAGCGTAGCCCCCCTAGCGGGAGCGGAGACCCAGTACTTC	CASSVAPLAGAETQYF
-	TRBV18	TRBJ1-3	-	TGTGCCAGCTCACCAAGGCTGACAAAGAACTCTGGAAACACCATATATTTT	CASSPRLTKNSGNTIYF
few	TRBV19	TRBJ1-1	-	TGTGCCAGTAGTATAAATTGGGGAGACATCGAGAACACTGAAGCTTTCTTT	CASSINWGDIENTEAFF
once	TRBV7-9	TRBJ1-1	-	TGTGCCAGCAGCCAGAACCTGGGGACTGAAGCTTTCTTT	CASSQNLGTEAFF
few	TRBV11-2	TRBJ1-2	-	TGTGCCAGCAGCTTAGTAGAGGCTAACTATGGCTACACCTTC	CASSLVEANYGYTF
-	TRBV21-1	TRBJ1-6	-	TGTGCCAGCAGCAAAGATCTTGCAGTTTCACCCCTCCACTTT	CASSKDLAVSPLHF
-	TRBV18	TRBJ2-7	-	TGTGCCAGCTCACCAGAGAGGTACGAGCAGTACTTC	CASSPERYEQYF
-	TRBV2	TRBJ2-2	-	TGTGCCAGCAGTGCCAGCACTAGCAGTCGGAACACCGGGGAGCTGTTTTTT	CASSASTSSRNTGELFF
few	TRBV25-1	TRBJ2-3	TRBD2	TGTGCCAGCAGTGACCCCGGGGGGGCGGATACGCAGTATTTT	CASSDPGGADTQYF
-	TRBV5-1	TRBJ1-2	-	TGCGCCAGCAGCTTGAATCAGATCAACTATGGCTACACCTTC	CASSLNQINYGYTF
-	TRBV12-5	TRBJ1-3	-	TGTGCTAGTGGTTTGGCTGGTGGGGACACCATATATTTT	CASGLAGGDTIYF
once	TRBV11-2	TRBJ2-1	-	TGTGCCAGCAGCTTAGACAGGGGGAGGTACAATGAGCAGTTCTTC	CASSLDRGRYNEQFF
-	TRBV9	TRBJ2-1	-	TGTGCCAGCAGCGACCGGACAAAAGGGGGTGAGCAGTTCTTC	CASSDRTKGGEQFF
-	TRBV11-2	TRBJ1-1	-	TGTGCCAGCAGCTTAGATCTACAGACTGAAGCTTTCTTT	CASSLDLQTEAFF
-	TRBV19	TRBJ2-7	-	TGTGCCAGTAGTTGTTCCAGGTGGGAGGAATACTACGAGCAGTACTTC	CASSCSRWEEYYEQYF
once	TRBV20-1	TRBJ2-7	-	TGCAGTGCTATATTCTACGAGCAGTACTTC	CSAIFYEQYF
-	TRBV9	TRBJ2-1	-	TGTGCCAGCAGCGTAACAAGCGGGTTCTCGGGTGAGCAGTTCTTC	CASSVTSGFSGEQFF
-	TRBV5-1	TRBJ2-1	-	TGCGCCAGCAGCTTGGAAGGTATCTACAATGAGCAGTTCTTC	CASSLEGIYNEQFF